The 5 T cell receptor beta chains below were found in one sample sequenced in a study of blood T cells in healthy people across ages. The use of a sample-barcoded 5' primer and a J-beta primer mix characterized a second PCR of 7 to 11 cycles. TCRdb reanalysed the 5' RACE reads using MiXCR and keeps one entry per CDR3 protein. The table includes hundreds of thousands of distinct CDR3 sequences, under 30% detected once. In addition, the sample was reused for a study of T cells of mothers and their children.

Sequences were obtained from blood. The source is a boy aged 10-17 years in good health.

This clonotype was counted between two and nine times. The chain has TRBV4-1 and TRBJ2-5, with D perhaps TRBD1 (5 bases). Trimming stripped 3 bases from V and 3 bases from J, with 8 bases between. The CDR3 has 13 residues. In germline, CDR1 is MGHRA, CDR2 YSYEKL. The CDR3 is CASSQPGKETQYF. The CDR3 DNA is TGCGCCAGCAGCCAGCCAGGGAAAGAGACCCAGTACTTC.

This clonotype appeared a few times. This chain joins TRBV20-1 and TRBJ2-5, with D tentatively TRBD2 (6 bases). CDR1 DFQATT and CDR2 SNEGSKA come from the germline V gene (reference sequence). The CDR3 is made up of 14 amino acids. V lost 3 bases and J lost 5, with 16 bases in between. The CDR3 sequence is CSASTSMGRETQYF. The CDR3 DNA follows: TGCAGTGCTAGCACCTCGATGGGGAGGGAGACCCAGTACTTC.

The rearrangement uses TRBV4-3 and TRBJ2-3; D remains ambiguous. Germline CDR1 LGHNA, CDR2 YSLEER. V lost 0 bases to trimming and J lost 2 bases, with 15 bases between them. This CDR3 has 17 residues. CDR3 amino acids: CASSQDSLYGYTDTQYF. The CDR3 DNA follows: TGCGCCAGCAGCCAAGATTCCCTCTATGGGTACACAGATACGCAGTATTTT.

The CDR3 DNA follows: TGTGCCAGCAGCACAAAGGGGGGTCCCGGGGAGCTGTTTTTT. Its protein is CASSTKGGPGELFF. The rearrangement links TRBV11-2 to TRBJ2-2; D may match TRBD1 or TRBD2 (6 bases each). Germline loops: CDR1 SGHAT, CDR2 FQNNGV. The CDR3 length is 14 residues. The V end lost 5 bases, the J end lost 6 bases, and 13 bases lay between the germline ends. Filled out from reference TRBV11-2 and TRBJ2-2, the complete variable domain reads EAGVAQSPRYKIIEKRQSVAFWCNPISGHATLYWYQQILGQGPKLLIQFQNNGVVDDSQLPKDRFSAERLKGVDSTLKIQPAKLEDSAVYLCASSTKGGPGELFFGEGSRLTVL.

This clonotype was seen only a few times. DNA for the CDR3: TGTGCCAGCAGCTTAAGACCCCTAGGCGTAAATAGACAGTCTATACAAGAGACCCAGTACTTC. Its protein is CASSLRPLGVNRQSIQETQYF. The chain joins TRBV11-2 to TRBJ2-5; maybe TRBD1 (5 bases). Trimming cost V 2 bases and J 2 bases, with 30 bases left between them. The CDR3 sequence is 21 residues long. Germline V lookup: CDR1 SGHAT, CDR2 FQNNGV.